Included here is one TCR beta chain sequence, with context. The data belong to a study of blood T cell repertoires in COVID-19. The overall study: The analysed material was cDNA or gDNA that came from T cells, B-cell-depleted T cells, or PBMCs.

Under the authors' procedure: Amplification with reference gene primers provided the estimates of nucleated cell counts. Some clones are missing from TCRdb's copy, which holds only in-frame ones; the method was immunoSEQ multiplex PCR. The DNA was the basis for D and trimming; V, J and clone size are from that table. The table has about 170,000 clones, around nine tenths seen once; the top ten hold more than 3%. CDR1 is SGHNT and CDR2 is YYREEE in the germline V gene (reference sequence). V shed 5 bases and J shed 1 base, with 11 bases lying between them. This CDR3 is 14 amino acids long. The sequenced material came from peripheral blood. This clonotype was sampled from a man between 65 and 85 years old with acute or convalescent COVID-19. The V gene is TRBV5-4, the J gene TRBJ2-3; TRBD1 is a possible D gene (6 bases). The CDR3 loop is CASRRPGGTDTQYF. The CDR3 coding sequence is TGTGCCAGCAGACGGCCAGGGGGCACAGATACGCAGTATTTT.